The 20 T cell receptor beta chains reported below all come from one sample, sequenced in a study of metastatic and nonmetastatic thyroid tumors (dated by TCRdb to the early 2020s). The method was PCR. The sample was run on an Illumina HiSeq 4000. TCRdb reworked the public reads: Q25 trimming with fastp, MiXCR clone assembly, productive beta chains retained. Across this sample there are around 20,000 clones, with around a third seen only once. In total, the top ten clones hold about 14% of the sample. None of the patients had been given any treatment before thyroid surgery. The sample was blood. The source is a female donor with papillary thyroid cancer or a benign thyroid nodule (not recorded which). Some clones in this sample may be carry-over from other donors' samples.

The gene calls are TRBV20-1 and TRBJ2-2; 9 nucleotides agree with TRBD1. Unmatched junction bases numbered 6, after V lost 0 bases and J lost 7 bases. Germline CDR1 is DFQATT and CDR2 is SNEGSKA (reference sequence). The CDR3 spans 15 residues. In DNA, the CDR3 is TGCAGTGCTAGAGACCCGACAGGGGGGGACGGGGAGCTGTTTTTT. Translated, it gives CSARDPTGGDGELFF.

The genes are TRBV30 and TRBJ2-2; 7 bases align to TRBD1. CDR1 is GTSNPN, CDR2 SVGIG, per germline (reference sequence). The CDR3 has 16 residues. Trimming cost V 4 bases and J 4 bases; bases outside gene matches: 12. CDR3 region: CAWKPRGRGSTGELFF. The CDR3 DNA sequence: TGTGCCTGGAAACCTAGGGGCAGGGGGTCCACCGGGGAGCTGTTTTTT. Supplemented by reference TRBV30 and TRBJ2-2, the full variable domain reads SQTIHQWPATLVQPVGSPLSLECTVEGTSNPNLYWYRQAAGRGLQLLFYSVGIGQISSEVPQNLSASRPQDRQFILSSKKLLLSDSGFYLCAWKPRGRGSTGELFFGEGSRLTVL.

This clone was seen at least ten times. The genes are TRBV9 and TRBJ2-5; D gene ambiguous. CDR1 is SGDLS and CDR2 is YYNGEE in the germline V gene. CDR3 length: 14 residues. With 3 bases removed from V and 2 bases from J, the gap between germline ends came to 11 bases. CDR3 nucleotides: TGTGCCAGCAGCGAAAATCGGAAACAAGAGACCCAGTACTTC. Translating it yields CASSENRKQETQYF. The full variable domain, rest sourced from reference TRBV9 and TRBJ2-5, is DSGVTQTPKHLITATGQRVTLRCSPRSGDLSVYWYQQSLDQGLQFLIQYYNGEERAKGNILERFSAQQFPDLHSELNLSSLELGDSALYFCASSENRKQETQYFGPGTRLLVL.

This clone came up a few times. A junction end diverges from the germline sequence, so it may reflect a read error. Distinct nucleotide sequences in the sample also encode this CDR3. The V and J genes are TRBV6-1 and TRBJ1-5; D gene unclear. CDR3 length equals 15 residues. CDR1 is MNHNS, CDR2 SASEGT, per germline. The DNA for the CDR3 is TGTGCCAGCAGCTTCTCGGGGTTTGGCGGTCAGCCCCAGCACTTT. It codes for CASSFSGFGGQPQHF.

This clone was picked up a small number of times. V and J are TRBV7-2 and TRBJ2-7; TRBD1 agrees at 8 bases. The CDR3 extends over 14 amino acids. CDR1 is SGHTA and CDR2 is FQGNSA in the germline V gene. J lost 6 bases, V lost 5 bases, and 9 bases had no gene match. The CDR3 DNA follows: TGTGCCAGCAGCACCCGAGGACAGGGTGGCGAGCAGTACTTC. It translates to CASSTRGQGGEQYF.

This clone was counted a few times. The chain combines TRBV6-1 with TRBJ1-5, with a possible D match to TRBD1 (6 bases). CDR1 and CDR2 from the germline V gene are MNHNS and SASEGT. With 5 bases removed from V and 7 bases from J, the gap between germline ends came to 21 bases. The CDR3 consists of 16 residues. CDR3 loop: CASSPEGGGGGQPQHF. The CDR3 nucleotides are TGTGCCAGCAGTCCCGAAGGAGGGGGGGGGGGGCAGCCCCAGCATTTT.

This clone rates as medium-sized. V usage is TRBV19 and J usage is TRBJ1-1; 9 bases are shared with TRBD1. This CDR3 has 14 residues. Germline V CDR1 and CDR2: LNHDA, SQIVND (reference sequence). Germline trimming cut 6 bases from V and 4 bases from J; bases unmatched to any gene: 6. DNA of the CDR3: TGTGCCAGTAGGGGGGAGACAGGGGGCACTGAAGCTTTCTTT. It translates to CASRGETGGTEAFF.

By share of the sample, this clone is medium-sized. The chain recombines TRBV19 with TRBJ1-1; tentative D call: TRBD1 (5 bases). Germline CDR1 LNHDA, CDR2 SQIVND (reference sequence). V was trimmed by 5 bases and J by 4 bases, leaving 17 bases between them. The CDR3 contains 15 residues. The CDR3 here is CASSPRGVQGTEAFF. CDR3 bases: TGTGCCAGTAGTCCTCGAGGGGTACAAGGCACTGAAGCTTTCTTT.

In this sample, this clone turned up many times. The chain carries TRBV3-1 and TRBJ2-5, with 7 bases matching TRBD1. Germline values: CDR1 LGHDT, CDR2 YNNKEL (reference sequence). Trimming took 7 bases from V and 5 from J; bases not matched to a gene: 7. The CDR3 has 13 amino acids. This chain's CDR3 is CASTHRGEETQYF. The CDR3 DNA sequence: TGTGCCAGCACCCACAGGGGCGAGGAGACCCAGTACTTC.

By share, this clone counts as medium-sized (0.01 to 0.1%). Other DNA sequences in this specimen translate into the identical CDR3. The chain is built from TRBV27 and TRBJ2-7; TRBD2 matches at 13 bases. Germline assignment: CDR1 MNHEY and CDR2 SMNVEV (reference sequence). The CDR3 loop spans 16 amino acids. J was trimmed by 0 bases and V by 3 bases; bases with no gene match: 2. CDR3 nucleotides: TGTGCCAGCAGTTTCTGGACTAGCGGGAGCTCCTACGAGCAGTACTTC. Translated, it gives CASSFWTSGSSYEQYF.

The table lists this clone with a few counts. The chain is built from TRBV20-1 and TRBJ2-1, with 7 bases lining up with TRBD1. The CDR3 loop spans 15 amino acids. V gave up 3 bases and J gave up 4 bases; unmatched junction bases: 9. CDR1 is DFQATT, CDR2 SNEGSKA, per germline (reference sequence). The CDR3 nucleotides are TGCAGTGCTAGGGGACAGAGTAAACGATACAATGAGCAGTTCTTC. Its translation is CSARGQSKRYNEQFF.

The chain combines TRBV11-1 with TRBJ2-3, with 12 bases identical to TRBD2. There are 18 residues in the CDR3. The V gene end was trimmed by 11 bases and the J gene end by 6 bases; junction bases not matched to a gene: 21. The germline V gene has CDR1 SGHAT and CDR2 FQDESV (reference sequence). CDR3 sequence (DNA): TGTGCCGCTCCCAGCAGCTTATCTAGCGGGGGGGCCGTTGATACGCAGTATTTT. Protein sequence: CAAPSSLSSGGAVDTQYF.

This clone was counted at least ten times. The chain uses TRBV9 and TRBJ2-5; 9 nucleotides align to TRBD1. Looked up from germline, CDR1 is SGDLS and CDR2 is YYNGEE. The CDR3 consists of 15 residues. After removal of 0 bases from V and 5 bases from J, the junction contained 5 bases not matched to a gene. CDR3 protein: CASSVATGTGETQYF. The CDR3 DNA is TGTGCCAGCAGCGTAGCTACGGGGACAGGGGAGACCCAGTACTTC.

Comments on this clone: At one end, the junction sequence differs from germline, possibly due to a read error. The rearrangement joins TRBV6-1 to TRBJ1-2; possibly TRBD1 for D (5 bases). In germline, CDR1 is MNHNS, CDR2 SASEGT. The CDR3 covers 13 residues. In DNA, the CDR3 is TGTGCCAGCAAGACCCCGAGGGACTATGACTACACCTTC. Protein: CASKTPRDYDYTF.

V is TRBV20-1 and J is TRBJ1-1; tentative D call: TRBD1 (5 bases). Trimming removed 3 bases at V and 5 bases at J, with 10 bases between. The CDR3 runs to 12 residues. Per germline, CDR1 DFQATT and CDR2 SNEGSKA (reference sequence). The CDR3, as DNA: TGCAGTGCTAGGTGGACATATACTGAAGCTTTCTTT. Translating it yields CSARWTYTEAFF.

By proportion, this clone is medium-sized. The chain employs TRBV19 and TRBJ2-7; 8 bases line up with TRBD1. V was clipped by 6 bases and J by 3 bases; unmatched bases: 7. The germline gives CDR1 LNHDA, CDR2 SQIVND (reference sequence). The CDR3 is made up of 14 amino acids. The CDR3 coding sequence is TGTGCCAGTAGCGATGGGGGACAGGACTACGAGCAGTACTTC. Translating it yields CASSDGGQDYEQYF.

This clone was seen repeatedly, ten times or more. The chain has TRBV9 and TRBJ2-1; D perhaps matches TRBD2 (6 bases). The CDR3 is 19 residues long. Germline CDR1 SGDLS, CDR2 YYNGEE. The V end lost 0 bases, the J end lost 1 base, and 20 bases lay between the germline ends. CDR3 residues: CASSVAPLGGSQSYNEQFF. The CDR3 DNA sequence: TGTGCCAGCAGCGTAGCCCCCCTTGGGGGGAGCCAATCCTACAATGAGCAGTTCTTC.

The chain employs TRBV18 and TRBJ1-1; maybe TRBD1 (6 bases). The CDR3 length is 13 residues. V lost 5 bases to trimming and J lost 1 base, with 8 bases between them. Germline CDR1 reads KGHSH; CDR2 reads LQKENI. The CDR3 DNA is TGTGCCAGCTCAGCGGACAGGAACACTGAAGCTTTCTTT. It specifies CASSADRNTEAFF.

By sample fraction, this clone is medium-sized. The chain is built from TRBV19 and TRBJ1-1; D gene ambiguous. Germline CDR1 LNHDA, CDR2 SQIVND (reference sequence). The CDR3 covers 12 residues. Trimming removed 6 bases from V and 5 bases from J, with 10 bases in between. The CDR3 loop is CASSPGWTEAFF. The CDR3 DNA follows: TGTGCCAGTAGCCCCGGATGGACTGAAGCTTTCTTT.

The J gene is TRBJ1-1, the V gene TRBV11-1; 7 nucleotides align to TRBD1. With 5 bases clipped from V and 2 bases from J, the junction kept 14 bases outside the gene matches. The CDR3 has 17 residues. The germline V gene has CDR1 SGHAT and CDR2 FQDESV (reference sequence). The CDR3 is CASSPDTGVLFNTEAFF. In nucleotides, the CDR3 is TGTGCCAGCAGCCCTGACACAGGGGTACTTTTTAACACTGAAGCTTTCTTT.